This TCR beta chain is drawn from a study of T cells in Graves' hyperthyroidism and ophthalmopathy. The study's findings and limits: Appearing also in blood were most of the thyroid clonotypes expanded above 0.001.

J was trimmed by 7 bases and V by 2 bases; bases with no gene match: 4. The CDR3 runs to 14 residues. Germline CDR1 DFQATT, CDR2 SNEGSKA (reference sequence). About this clonotype: Its antigen is unknown.

It was RNA transcripts that yielded the amplified TCR beta CDR3 regions. HTBI primers were used for first-round RT-PCR of the TCR CDR3. TCRdb itself ran the multiplex PCR reads through MiXCR, one entry per CDR3 protein. The data hold about 250,000 distinct CDR3 sequences, with around 20% observed a single time. This receptor was obtained from a man aged 25-40 years with Graves' ophthalmopathy. Sequenced input: blood. The rearrangement joins TRBV20-1 to TRBJ1-6; 8 bases fit TRBD1. The CDR3 protein is CSARHRGTNSPLHF. The CDR3, as DNA: TGCAGTGCTAGACACAGGGGGACAAATTCACCCCTCCACTTT.